This TCR beta chain was found in a study of blood T cell repertoires in COVID-19. For the study at large: Donors in the United States, Italy and Spain gave samples during acute or convalescent COVID-19. The cDNA or gDNA used as material had been derived from T cells, B-cell-depleted T cells, or PBMCs.

Authors' data handling: From reference gene primer amplification, estimates of nucleated cell counts were derived. Method: immunoSEQ multiplex PCR; TCRdb's copy keeps in-frame clones and lacks some. The D gene and trimming were derived from the DNA, and the V and J assignments and clone size from that table. The sample has 350,000 to 550,000 clones, 80% to 90% seen once; the top ten hold roughly 4%. Trimming left V 4 bases short and J 4 bases short, with 10 bases between. CDR3 length equals 13 residues. V usage is TRBV12-3 or TRBV12-4 and J usage is TRBJ1-1; TRBD1 is a possible D gene (5 bases). Sequencing was performed on peripheral blood. The sequence derives from a woman under 40 with acute or convalescent COVID-19. The CDR3 DNA reads as TGTGCCAGCAGTTCAATGGGGGGCACTGAAGCTTTCTTT. Protein sequence: CASSSMGGTEAFF.